This is a list of T cell receptor beta chains from one sample in a study of CD8 T cells in Susac syndrome. In TCRdb, the immunoSEQ multiplex PCR reads were re-called with MiXCR into one record per CDR3 protein. The sample carries about 300,000 distinct CDR3 sequences, approximately 91% recorded once. The sample was CD8+ T cells from PBMCs. The receptors stem from a human donor with multiple sclerosis. CDR3s include the opening cysteine and the closing phenylalanine or tryptophan. D genes are given only for firm matches. Size values are once, few and many counts, or a class for expanded clones, and some rows have none.

D gene	V gene	clone size	J gene	CDR3 protein	CDR3 DNA
-	TRBV7-2	-	TRBJ2-5	CASSTLRGGTSETQYF	TGTGCCAGCAGCACCCTCCGGGGCGGCACCTCAGAGACCCAGTACTTC
-	TRBV7-9	-	TRBJ2-7	CASSPQVVDEQYF	TGTGCCAGCAGCCCTCAAGTCGTCGACGAGCAGTACTTC
-	TRBV24-1	-	TRBJ2-2	CATSTGGSNTGELFF	TGTGCCACCAGTACTGGAGGATCGAACACCGGGGAGCTGTTTTTT
-	TRBV5-4	-	TRBJ1-1	CASSFRGGAEAFF	TGTGCCAGCAGCTTCCGGGGAGGGGCTGAAGCTTTCTTT
-	TRBV12-3/TRBV12-4	-	TRBJ2-5	CASSTPRDRLGLGETQYF	TGTGCCAGCAGTACCCCCCGAGACAGGCTCGGTCTCGGAGAGACCCAGTACTTC
TRBD1	TRBV10-3	-	TRBJ2-5	CAISESTGVAETQYF	TGTGCCATCAGTGAGTCAACAGGGGTTGCAGAGACCCAGTACTTC
TRBD1	TRBV9	-	TRBJ2-1	CASSTGGLGNEQFF	TGTGCCAGCTCTACAGGGGGCCTCGGGAATGAGCAGTTCTTC
TRBD1	TRBV19	-	TRBJ1-1	CASRAGGGTEAFF	TGTGCCAGTAGGGCAGGGGGTGGAACTGAAGCTTTCTTT
-	TRBV4-2	-	TRBJ2-1	CASSTSDSPNEQFF	TGTGCCAGCAGCACCTCGGACTCCCCCAATGAGCAGTTCTTC
-	TRBV7-9	-	TRBJ2-2	CASSLGQLATTGELFF	TGTGCCAGCAGCTTAGGGCAGCTCGCCACGACCGGGGAGCTGTTTTTT
TRBD1	TRBV20-1	once	TRBJ1-4	CSATRGNDEKLFF	TGCAGTGCCACCAGGGGGAATGATGAAAAACTGTTTTTT
-	TRBV29-1	-	TRBJ2-1	CSAQREYNEQFF	TGCAGCGCCCAAAGGGAGTACAATGAGCAGTTCTTC
TRBD1	TRBV15	-	TRBJ2-7	CATSRDYRPPGQGNEQYF	TGTGCCACCAGCAGAGACTATCGACCTCCGGGACAGGGGAACGAGCAGTACTTC
TRBD1	TRBV4-1	once	TRBJ2-7	CASSLAATGEPYEQYF	TGCGCCAGCAGCCTTGCAGCGACAGGGGAACCCTACGAGCAGTACTTC
-	TRBV3-1	-	TRBJ2-7	CASSQDGWERSSYEQYF	TGTGCCAGCAGCCAAGACGGCTGGGAAAGAAGCTCCTACGAGCAGTACTTC
TRBD2	TRBV20-1	-	TRBJ2-5	CSASFSWTSALGETQYF	TGCAGTGCTAGTTTCTCGTGGACTAGCGCCCTTGGGGAGACCCAGTACTTC
-	TRBV11-2	-	TRBJ1-6	CASRGGRVSYNSPLHF	TGTGCCAGCAGAGGGGGAAGGGTCTCCTATAATTCACCCCTCCACTTT
-	TRBV20-1	-	TRBJ1-4	CSASLGGVNEKLFF	TGCAGTGCTTCCCTCGGTGGAGTGAATGAAAAACTGTTTTTT
TRBD1	TRBV27	-	TRBJ1-6	CASSPPDRRDPPLHF	TGTGCCAGCAGTCCCCCGGACAGGAGAGATCCACCCCTCCACTTT
TRBD2	TRBV12-3/TRBV12-4	-	TRBJ2-7	CASSFGVLRETEYEQYF	TGTGCCAGCAGTTTCGGGGTTTTGCGGGAGACGGAGTACGAGCAGTACTTC
-	TRBV27	-	TRBJ2-7	CASSFRSGFIEQYF	TGTGCCAGCAGTTTCAGGAGCGGGTTTATCGAGCAGTACTTC
TRBD2	TRBV5-1	-	TRBJ2-7	CASSPQGLGYEQYF	TGCGCCAGCAGCCCGCAAGGACTAGGCTACGAGCAGTACTTC
-	TRBV28	-	TRBJ2-7	CASRDTSSYEQYF	TGTGCCAGCAGGGATACGAGCTCCTACGAGCAGTACTTC
-	TRBV4-1	-	TRBJ2-7	CASSHGRSSYEQYF	TGCGCCAGCAGCCACGGGCGGAGCTCCTACGAGCAGTACTTC
-	TRBV10-2	-	TRBJ2-7	CASSEGSVQYF	TGCGCCAGCAGTGAGGGCAGCGTGCAGTACTTC
-	TRBV2	-	TRBJ1-2	CASRGPIYGYTF	TGTGCCAGCAGAGGACCGATCTATGGCTACACCTTC
-	TRBV4-1	-	TRBJ1-2	CASSQGEVYGYTF	TGCGCCAGCAGCCAAGGGGAGGTCTATGGCTACACCTTC
-	TRBV7-9	-	TRBJ2-7	CASSPPVPGRSYEQYF	TGTGCCAGCAGCCCCCCGGTCCCAGGGCGCTCCTACGAGCAGTACTTC
-	TRBV7-3	-	TRBJ1-1	CASSLSGVGNTEAFF	TGTGCCAGCAGCTTAAGCGGGGTCGGGAACACTGAAGCTTTCTTT
TRBD2	TRBV2	-	TRBJ2-5	CASSGTSGGYQETQYF	TGTGCCAGCAGTGGGACTAGCGGGGGTTACCAAGAGACCCAGTACTTC
TRBD1	TRBV28	once	TRBJ1-4	CASSLSIALTGEGSEKLFF	TGTGCCAGCAGTTTATCCATTGCCCTGACAGGGGAGGGAAGTGAAAAACTGTTTTTT
TRBD1	TRBV25-1	-	TRBJ2-7	CASKPGTANEQYF	TGTGCCAGCAAGCCAGGGACAGCCAACGAGCAGTACTTC
-	TRBV19	-	TRBJ2-2	CASSIWWADLLNTGELFF	TGTGCCAGTAGTATCTGGTGGGCAGACCTATTAAACACCGGGGAGCTGTTTTTT
-	TRBV4-3	-	TRBJ1-1	CASSQDSPNTEAFF	TGCGCCAGCAGCCAAGACAGCCCAAACACTGAAGCTTTCTTT
TRBD1	TRBV11-2	-	TRBJ2-1	CASSFPRTGLYNEQFF	TGTGCCAGCAGCTTCCCCCGGACAGGGCTATACAATGAGCAGTTCTTC
-	TRBV28	once	TRBJ2-1	CASSFGLENYNEQFF	TGTGCCAGCAGTTTTGGCCTAGAGAACTACAATGAGCAGTTCTTC
-	TRBV20-1	-	TRBJ1-1	CSASSGMNTEAFF	TGCAGTGCTAGTAGCGGGATGAACACTGAAGCTTTCTTT
TRBD1	TRBV9	-	TRBJ2-7	CASSPRDRAEQYF	TGTGCCAGCAGCCCCAGGGACAGGGCCGAGCAGTACTTC
-	TRBV12-3/TRBV12-4	-	TRBJ1-5	CASSTPGAGDQPQHF	TGTGCCAGCAGTACCCCCGGGGCTGGGGATCAGCCCCAGCATTTT
-	TRBV20-1	few	TRBJ2-7	CSARDGQGPYEQYF	TGCAGTGCTAGAGATGGTCAAGGGCCCTACGAGCAGTACTTC